Below, 6 T cell receptor beta chains from the same sample are listed, as sequenced in a study of blood T cell repertoires in COVID-19. Sequencing used immunoSEQ multiplex PCR; TCRdb keeps in-frame clones, though not all of them. The sample lists 150,000 to 200,000 clones, more than 80% occurring once. Sequencing used peripheral blood. The receptors originated from a man between 50 and 59 years old with acute or convalescent COVID-19.

The chain recombines TRBV10-3 with TRBJ1-1; TRBD1 is a possible D gene (6 bases). The germline V and J ends were trimmed by 6 bases and 2 bases, with 13 bases remaining between them. The CDR3 is 14 residues long. Germline CDR1 and CDR2: ENHRY and SYGVKD. The CDR3 DNA reads as TGTGCCATCAGAGGGACAAGTGGAAACACTGAAGCTTTCTTT. Translation gives CAIRGTSGNTEAFF.

This chain joins TRBV6-2 or TRBV6-3 and TRBJ1-5; D is uncertain. Germline-derived CDR1 and CDR2 are MNHEY and SVGEGT. The CDR3 sequence is 13 residues long. V was shortened by 5 bases and J by 0 bases, with 5 bases between the two germline ends. The CDR3 nucleotides read TGTGCCAGCAGTGTAGATAGCAATCAGCCCCAGCATTTT. The encoded protein is CASSVDSNQPQHF.

This clone was observed a handful of times. This chain connects TRBV18 to TRBJ1-3, with 7 nucleotides matching TRBD1. The CDR3 contains 15 residues. Germline-derived CDR1 and CDR2 are KGHSH and LQKENI. With 5 bases clipped from V and 3 bases from J, the junction kept 7 bases outside the gene matches. The DNA for the CDR3 is TGTGCCAGCTCAGCGCCGCAGGGGGATGGAAACACCATATATTTT. Translated: CASSAPQGDGNTIYF.

The chain joins TRBV7-9 to TRBJ1-2; D might be TRBD1 (5 bases). Germline CDR1 reads SEHNR; CDR2 reads FQNEAQ (reference sequence). CDR3 size: 19 residues. V gave up 1 base and J gave up 0 bases, with 21 bases separating them. The chain's CDR3 is CASSLGVGGHRISNYGYTF. For the CDR3, the DNA is TGTGCCAGCAGCTTAGGTGTGGGCGGACATAGGATATCTAACTATGGCTACACCTTC.

This sequence joins TRBV27 and TRBJ1-3; 9 bases are a match to TRBD1. V lost 5 bases and J lost 6; bases outside the gene matches: 8. The CDR3 covers 15 residues. Germline-derived CDR1 and CDR2 are MNHEY and SMNVEV (reference sequence). Written as DNA, the CDR3 is TGTGCCAGCAGTCAATCCGGGACAGGGCCAAACACCATATATTTT. Translated, it gives CASSQSGTGPNTIYF.

The chain has TRBV10-2 and TRBJ2-7; 8 bases line up with TRBD2. CDR1 is WSHSY and CDR2 is SAAADI in the germline V gene. V lost 6 bases to trimming and J lost 4 bases; unmatched junction nucleotides: 5. This CDR3 contains 13 residues. The CDR3 DNA is TGCGCCAGCAGAGCGGGAGTAGCGTACGAGCAGTACTTC. Translated, it gives CASRAGVAYEQYF.